Below are 28 T cell receptor beta chains sequenced from a single sample in a study of identical twins. TCRdb redid the calling of the 5' RACE reads with MiXCR, one entry per CDR3 protein. The sample has 400,000 to 600,000 distinct CDR3 sequences, 20% to 25% seen once. These records were also assigned to another study, of yellow fever vaccine responses in identical twins.

The sample comprised CD4+ T cells sorted from blood. Source of these receptors: a woman aged 18 to 35 in good health.

J is TRBJ2-7 and V is TRBV10-3; 11 bases agree with TRBD1. This CDR3 is 13 amino acids long. J was trimmed by 4 bases and V by 10 bases; bases with no gene match: 6. Germline values: CDR1 ENHRY, CDR2 SYGVKD. CDR3: CATRTGGTYEQYV. In nucleotides, the CDR3 is TGTGCCACTCGGACAGGGGGCACTTACGAGCAGTACGTC.

The CDR3 region has the DNA TGTGCCAGCACCATGGGGGGGGGCCAATACGAGCAGTACGTC. This encodes CASTMGGGQYEQYV. The rearrangement links TRBV7-9 to TRBJ2-7, with D possibly TRBD2 on 7 matching bases. The CDR3 loop spans 14 amino acids. V was pared by 7 bases and J by 4 bases, with 17 bases between. Germline V CDR1 and CDR2: SEHNR, FQNEAQ (reference sequence).

This clonotype was detected many times. The chain combines TRBV20-1 with TRBJ2-1; 9 nucleotides agree with TRBD2. CDR1 and CDR2 from the germline V gene are DFQATT and SNEGSKA (reference sequence). The ends lost 4 bases at V and 9 bases at J; junction bases unmatched: 4. This CDR3 contains 12 residues. DNA of the CDR3: TGCAGTGCTACTAGCGGGACTACTGAGCAGTTCTTC. Its translation: CSATSGTTEQFF.

The V and J genes are TRBV4-1 and TRBJ2-1; 8 nucleotides agree with TRBD1. This CDR3 is built from 15 residues. Trimming removed 1 base from V and 6 bases from J; junction bases left unmatched: 5. CDR1 and CDR2 (germline): MGHRA, YSYEKL. DNA of the CDR3: TGCGCCAGCAGCCAAGTGGACAGGGATCGCAATGAGCAGTTCTTC. Its protein product is CASSQVDRDRNEQFF.

The chain uses TRBV24-1 and TRBJ2-2; maybe TRBD2 (5 bases). V shed 5 bases and J shed 4 bases, with 10 bases lying between them. The CDR3 consists of 14 residues. Germline V lookup: CDR1 KGHDR, CDR2 SFDVKD. CDR3 sequence reads: CATSARDGTGELFF. DNA of the CDR3: TGTGCCACCAGTGCTCGGGATGGCACCGGGGAGCTGTTTTTT.

This clonotype turned up a few times. The CDR3 coding sequence is TGTGCCAGCAGTGAGATCGACAGGGAAGGAGAAAAACTGTTTTTT. This translates into CASSEIDREGEKLFF. This chain joins TRBV2 and TRBJ1-4, with 7 bases aligning to TRBD1. This CDR3 is built from 15 residues. The trim removed 3 bases at V and 8 bases at J, leaving 9 bases unmatched. Germline CDR1 reads SNHLY; CDR2 reads FYNNEI.

To note about this clonotype: One junction end disagrees with the germline gene, perhaps due to a read error. The genes are TRBV20-1 and TRBJ2-4; tentatively, D is TRBD1 (5 bases). CDR3 length: 16 residues. Germline V lookup: CDR1 DFQATT, CDR2 SNEGSKA (reference sequence). The CDR3 bases are TGCAGAGCTAGTTCCATTATGAGGTCTGGTCAGGGCATTCAGTACTTC. This translates into CRASSIMRSGQGIQYF.

This clonotype was seen only a few times. The rearrangement joins TRBV20-1 to TRBJ2-1; 10 positions agree with TRBD2. Unmatched junction bases numbered 6, after V lost 1 base and J lost 3 bases. Germline V gene data show CDR1 as DFQATT and CDR2 as SNEGSKA (reference sequence). The length of the CDR3 is 16 residues. The CDR3 DNA reads TGCAGTGCTAGAGCCCTTTGGACTAGCGGCTACAATGAGCAGTTCTTC. The encoded protein is CSARALWTSGYNEQFF.

The chain joins TRBV7-3 to TRBJ2-7; TRBD1 might be the D (6 bases). Germline CDR1 is SGHTA and CDR2 is FQGTGA. V gave up 2 bases and J gave up 3 bases, with 11 bases separating them. This CDR3 is built from 14 residues. CDR3 sequence reads: CASSLGTGIYEQYF. The CDR3 region has the DNA TGTGCCAGCAGCTTAGGAACAGGGATCTACGAGCAGTACTTC.

The table lists this clonotype with a few counts. This chain joins TRBV29-1 and TRBJ2-1, with D perhaps matching TRBD1 (6 bases). Germline V gives CDR1 SQVTM, CDR2 ANQGSEA. The CDR3 sequence is 14 residues long. The ends were cut back, 0 bases at V and 6 bases at J, with 12 bases in the middle. The CDR3 nucleotides read TGCAGCGTTGAAGAGGGCAGGGGTGGCAATGAGCAGTTCTTC. Translated, it gives CSVEEGRGGNEQFF.

This clonotype was counted between two and nine times. The chain couples TRBV2 to TRBJ2-1; no clear D. V was trimmed by 3 bases and J by 5 bases, leaving 14 bases between them. The length of the CDR3 is 15 residues. The germline V gene has CDR1 SNHLY and CDR2 FYNNEI. The CDR3 reads CASSDDRRGNNEQFF. CDR3 nucleotides: TGTGCCAGCAGTGACGACCGGAGAGGCAACAATGAGCAGTTCTTC.

The chain recombines TRBV29-1 with TRBJ2-2; D is undetermined. V shed 2 bases and J shed 5 bases, with 6 bases lying between them. CDR1 SQVTM and CDR2 ANQGSEA come from the germline V gene. The CDR3 consists of 12 residues. CDR3 nucleotides: TGCAGCGTTGAAAGGGAAACCGGGGAGCTGTTTTTT. Translation: CSVERETGELFF.

This clonotype was recorded a few times. V gene TRBV5-6 combines with J gene TRBJ1-2; D is ambiguous. Germline V lookup: CDR1 SGHDT, CDR2 YYEEEE. V dropped 0 bases and J dropped 10 bases, with 10 bases sitting between them. The CDR3 consists of 12 residues. CDR3 sequence: CASSLDKVIYTF. CDR3 nucleotides: TGTGCCAGCAGCTTGGACAAGGTTATCTACACCTTC.

CDR3 in DNA: TGCGCCAGCAGTGGGTCAACCGGGGCCAACGTCCTGACTTTC. Encoded protein: CASSGSTGANVLTF. This sequence joins TRBV10-1 and TRBJ2-6; D call uncertain. The CDR3 is 14 residues long. Per germline, CDR1 WNHNN and CDR2 SYGVQD (reference sequence). Trimming shortened V by 4 bases and J by 4 bases, and 8 bases separated the two germline ends.

There are a few counts of this clonotype. The gene calls are TRBV20-1 and TRBJ2-3, with 7 bases that match TRBD2. Germline trimming cut 6 bases from V and 3 bases from J; bases unmatched to any gene: 9. Germline assignment: CDR1 DFQATT and CDR2 SNEGSKA (reference sequence). The CDR3 covers 14 residues. This CDR3 reads CSAPTSRKTDTQYF. The DNA of the CDR3 is TGCAGTGCACCGACTAGCAGAAAGACAGATACGCAGTATTTT.

This chain joins TRBV11-2 and TRBJ2-2, with D maybe TRBD2 (6 bases). Trimming stripped 6 bases from V and 5 bases from J, with 19 bases between. In germline, CDR1 is SGHAT, CDR2 FQNNGV. This CDR3 has 16 residues. The CDR3 loop reads CASSSRGKSSTGELFF. Here the CDR3 DNA reads TGTGCCAGCAGTTCCCGCGGGAAGTCGAGTACCGGGGAGCTGTTTTTT.

This sequence joins TRBV10-3 and TRBJ2-7, with 7 bases lining up with TRBD2. Germline V gene sequence: CDR1 ENHRY, CDR2 SYGVKD. With 6 bases clipped from V and 4 bases from J, the junction kept 3 bases outside the gene matches. This CDR3 comprises 12 residues. The CDR3 DNA reads as TGTGCCATCAGCGCGCGGGAGTACGAGCAGTACTTC. Its protein is CAISAREYEQYF.

V and J are TRBV7-2 and TRBJ1-5; TRBD1 agrees at 8 bases. This CDR3 is 15 amino acids long. Unmatched junction bases numbered 4, after V lost 5 bases and J lost 1 base. Germline loops: CDR1 SGHTA, CDR2 FQGNSA. CDR3 amino acids: CASSRGQGSNQPQHF. CDR3 DNA: TGTGCCAGCAGCCGTGGACAGGGAAGCAATCAGCCCCAGCATTTT.

There are a few counts of this clonotype. V is TRBV5-1 and J is TRBJ2-3, with D perhaps TRBD1 (6 bases). The CDR3 is made up of 16 amino acids. In germline, CDR1 is SGHRS, CDR2 YFSETQ. Trimming pared 3 bases from V and 0 bases from J, leaving 14 bases between. The CDR3 sequence: CASSWAGTKSTDTQYF. CDR3 in DNA: TGCGCCAGCAGCTGGGCCGGGACAAAGAGCACAGATACGCAGTATTTT. Based on the CDR3 plus reference TRBV5-1 and TRBJ2-3, the full variable domain is KAGVTQTPRYLIKTRGQQVTLSCSPISGHRSVSWYQQTPGQGLQFLFEYFSETQRNKGNFPGRFSGRQFSNSRSEMNVSTLELGDSALYLCASSWAGTKSTDTQYFGPGTRLTVL.

V is TRBV2 and J is TRBJ2-7; TRBD1 matches at 10 bases. This CDR3 comprises 13 residues. Germline CDR1 is SNHLY and CDR2 is FYNNEI. Losses at the gene ends were 6 bases for V and 6 bases for J; bases not matched to a gene: 5. The CDR3 coding sequence is TGTGCCAGCAGGGGACAGGGGTGGAGCGAGCAGTACTTC. Translating it yields CASRGQGWSEQYF.

This clonotype was picked up many times. The chain is built from TRBV5-1 and TRBJ2-3; D possibly corresponds to TRBD1 (5 bases). There are 15 residues in the CDR3. Germline assignment: CDR1 SGHRS and CDR2 YFSETQ. V shed 0 bases and J shed 2 bases, with 10 bases lying between them. The CDR3, as DNA: TGCGCCAGCAGCTTGGAAGACAGAGACACAGATACGCAGTATTTT. Translation gives CASSLEDRDTDTQYF.

The J gene is TRBJ1-5, the V gene TRBV6-2 or TRBV6-3; D uncertain. The CDR3 extends over 14 amino acids. Trimming cost V 4 bases and J 3 bases, with 10 bases left between them. Germline CDR1 reads MNHEY; CDR2 reads SVGEGT. The CDR3 sequence is CASSSLGANQPQHF. The CDR3 DNA is TGTGCCAGCAGTTCGCTAGGCGCCAATCAGCCCCAGCATTTT.

The chain recombines TRBV28 with TRBJ2-5, with 9 positions matching TRBD1. Per the germline V gene, CDR1 is MDHEN and CDR2 is SYDVKM. The V and J ends lost 6 bases and 0 bases, in that order; junction bases with no gene match: 8. This CDR3 comprises 16 residues. CDR3 in amino acids: CASSLLGTGYQETQYF. In nucleotides, the CDR3 is TGTGCCAGCAGCCTCTTAGGGACAGGGTACCAAGAGACCCAGTACTTC.

This clonotype appeared a few times. The chain couples TRBV2 to TRBJ2-1, with D possibly matching TRBD2 (6 bases). The CDR3 loop spans 15 amino acids. Deletions cut 6 bases from V and 3 bases from J, with 15 bases between. Germline values: CDR1 SNHLY, CDR2 FYNNEI. Here the CDR3 reads CASRVPKAGYNEQFF. The CDR3, as DNA: TGTGCCAGCAGGGTCCCAAAAGCGGGCTACAATGAGCAGTTCTTC.

V gene TRBV20-1 combines with J gene TRBJ2-1; 10 nucleotides align to TRBD2. In germline, CDR1 is DFQATT, CDR2 SNEGSKA (reference sequence). The V gene end was trimmed by 2 bases and the J gene end by 3 bases; junction bases not matched to a gene: 4. The CDR3 loop spans 15 amino acids. This CDR3 is CSARKAGGNYNEQFF. The CDR3 bases are TGCAGTGCTAGAAAAGCGGGAGGGAACTACAATGAGCAGTTCTTC.

This clonotype was found a few times. The CDR3 is CSASPGGPKETQYF. DNA of the CDR3: TGCAGTGCTAGCCCAGGGGGCCCGAAAGAGACCCAGTACTTC. The J gene is TRBJ2-5, the V gene TRBV20-1, with 8 positions matching TRBD1. CDR3 length: 14 residues. The V segment lost 3 bases and the J segment 3 bases; nucleotides outside the gene matches: 6. In germline, CDR1 is DFQATT, CDR2 SNEGSKA (reference sequence).

In its sample, this clonotype was seen many times. The V and J genes are TRBV5-1 and TRBJ2-7; D could derive from TRBD1 or TRBD2 (5 bases each). The CDR3 totals 15 residues. V was pared by 0 bases and J by 4 bases, with 14 bases between. Germline lookup yields CDR1 SGHRS and CDR2 YFSETQ. Written as DNA, the CDR3 is TGCGCCAGCAGCTTGGATCCGGGACGGTCGTACGAGCAGTACTTC. Protein product: CASSLDPGRSYEQYF. The complete variable domain, with remaining parts taken from reference TRBV5-1 and TRBJ2-7, reads KAGVTQTPRYLIKTRGQQVTLSCSPISGHRSVSWYQQTPGQGLQFLFEYFSETQRNKGNFPGRFSGRQFSNSRSEMNVSTLELGDSALYLCASSLDPGRSYEQYFGPGTRLTVT.

The chain joins TRBV20-1 to TRBJ2-3; D gene ambiguous. This CDR3 contains 13 residues. Trimming took 2 bases from V and 7 from J, leaving 13 bases between them. Germline V gene lookup returns CDR1 DFQATT and CDR2 SNEGSKA (reference sequence). For the CDR3, the DNA is TGCAGTGCTAGACCCTTGGGAACCAATACGCAGTATTTT. Its protein is CSARPLGTNTQYF.